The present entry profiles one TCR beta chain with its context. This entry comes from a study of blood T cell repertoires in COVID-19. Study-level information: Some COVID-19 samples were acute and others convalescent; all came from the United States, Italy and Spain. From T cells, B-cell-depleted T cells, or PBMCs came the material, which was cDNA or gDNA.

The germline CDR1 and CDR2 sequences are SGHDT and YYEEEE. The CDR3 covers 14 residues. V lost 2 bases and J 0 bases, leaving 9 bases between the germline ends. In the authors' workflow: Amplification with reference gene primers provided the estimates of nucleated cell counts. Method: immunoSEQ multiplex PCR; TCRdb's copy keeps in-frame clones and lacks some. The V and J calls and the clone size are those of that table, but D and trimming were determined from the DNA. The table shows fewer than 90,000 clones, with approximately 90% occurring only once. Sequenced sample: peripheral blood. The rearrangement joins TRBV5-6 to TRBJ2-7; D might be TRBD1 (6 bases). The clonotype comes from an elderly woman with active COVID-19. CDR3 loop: CASSLQGFSYEQYF. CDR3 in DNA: TGTGCCAGCAGCTTACAGGGATTCTCCTACGAGCAGTACTTC.